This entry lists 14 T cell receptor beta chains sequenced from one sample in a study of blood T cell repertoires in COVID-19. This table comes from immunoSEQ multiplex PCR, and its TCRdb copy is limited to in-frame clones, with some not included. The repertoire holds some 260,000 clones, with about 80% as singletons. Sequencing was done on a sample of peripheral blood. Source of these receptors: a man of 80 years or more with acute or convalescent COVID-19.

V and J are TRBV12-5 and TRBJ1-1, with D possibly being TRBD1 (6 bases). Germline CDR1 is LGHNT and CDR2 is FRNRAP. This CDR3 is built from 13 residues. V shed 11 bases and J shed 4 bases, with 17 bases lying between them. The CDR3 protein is CAGGEQGFTEAFF. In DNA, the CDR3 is TGTGCTGGGGGGGAACAGGGATTCACTGAAGCTTTCTTT.

For the CDR3, the DNA is TGTGCCAGCAGCCCTAGAGACGCAAGCGGTGCTGGGGTCTCTGGAAACACCATATATTTT. Its protein is CASSPRDASGAGVSGNTIYF. This chain joins TRBV21-1 and TRBJ1-3. TRBV21-1 is classified as a pseudogene. The CDR3 extends over 20 amino acids.

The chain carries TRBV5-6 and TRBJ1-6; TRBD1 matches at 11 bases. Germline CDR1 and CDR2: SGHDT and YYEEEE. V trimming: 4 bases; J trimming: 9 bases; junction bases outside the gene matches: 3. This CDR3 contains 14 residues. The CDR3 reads CASSGTGGTSPLHF. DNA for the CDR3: TGTGCCAGCAGCGGGACAGGGGGTACTTCACCCCTCCACTTT.

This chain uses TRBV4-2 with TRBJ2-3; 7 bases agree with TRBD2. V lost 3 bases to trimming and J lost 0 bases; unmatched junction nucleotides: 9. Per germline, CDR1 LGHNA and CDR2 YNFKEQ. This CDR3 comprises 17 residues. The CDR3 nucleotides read TGTGCCAGCAGCCACCCCTGGGGGGGACTCAGCACAGATACGCAGTATTTT. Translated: CASSHPWGGLSTDTQYF.

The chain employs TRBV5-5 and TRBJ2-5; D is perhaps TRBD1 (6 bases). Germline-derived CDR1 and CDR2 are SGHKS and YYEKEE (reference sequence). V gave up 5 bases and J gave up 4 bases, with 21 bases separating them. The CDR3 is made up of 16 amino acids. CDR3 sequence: CASSSEIRGGGETQYF. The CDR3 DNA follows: TGTGCCAGCAGTTCTGAAATCAGGGGTGGCGGAGAGACCCAGTACTTC.

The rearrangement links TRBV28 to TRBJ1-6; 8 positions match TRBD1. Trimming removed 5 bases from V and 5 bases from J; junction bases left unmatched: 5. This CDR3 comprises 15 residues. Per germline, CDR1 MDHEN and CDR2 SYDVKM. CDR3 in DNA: TGTGCCAGCAGTCGCCGGACAGGGAATAATTCACCCCTCCACTTT. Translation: CASSRRTGNNSPLHF.

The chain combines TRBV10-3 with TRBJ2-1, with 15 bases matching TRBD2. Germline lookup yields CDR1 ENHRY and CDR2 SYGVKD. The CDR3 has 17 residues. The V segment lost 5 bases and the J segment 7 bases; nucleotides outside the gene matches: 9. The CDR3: CAISPGLAGGPRNEQFF. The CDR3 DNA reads TGTGCCATCAGTCCCGGACTAGCGGGAGGGCCACGGAATGAGCAGTTCTTC.

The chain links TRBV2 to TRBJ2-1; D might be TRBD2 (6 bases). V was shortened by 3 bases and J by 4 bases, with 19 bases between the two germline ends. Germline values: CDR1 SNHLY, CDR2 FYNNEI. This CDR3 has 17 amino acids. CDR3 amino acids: CASSDAKEGGEYNEQFF. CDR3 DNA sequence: TGTGCCAGCAGTGATGCCAAGGAGGGTGGGGAATACAATGAGCAGTTCTTC.

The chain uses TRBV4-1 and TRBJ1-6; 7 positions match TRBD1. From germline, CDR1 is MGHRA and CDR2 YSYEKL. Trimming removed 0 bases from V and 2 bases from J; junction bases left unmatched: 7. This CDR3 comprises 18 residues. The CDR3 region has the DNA TGCGCCAGCAGCCAAGATCTGTCCGGGACAGCCTATAATTCACCCCTCCACTTT. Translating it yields CASSQDLSGTAYNSPLHF.

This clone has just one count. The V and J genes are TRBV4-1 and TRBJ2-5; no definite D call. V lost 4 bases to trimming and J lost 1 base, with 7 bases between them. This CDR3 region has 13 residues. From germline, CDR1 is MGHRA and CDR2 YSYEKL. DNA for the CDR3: TGCGCCAGCAGCCTCTACTTCCAAGAGACCCAGTACTTC. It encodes CASSLYFQETQYF.

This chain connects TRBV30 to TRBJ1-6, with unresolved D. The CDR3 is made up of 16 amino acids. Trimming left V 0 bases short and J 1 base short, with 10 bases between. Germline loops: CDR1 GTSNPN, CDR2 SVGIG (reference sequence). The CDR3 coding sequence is TGTGCCTGGAGTGTATTTGGAGGGTCCTATAATTCACCCCTCCACTTT. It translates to CAWSVFGGSYNSPLHF.

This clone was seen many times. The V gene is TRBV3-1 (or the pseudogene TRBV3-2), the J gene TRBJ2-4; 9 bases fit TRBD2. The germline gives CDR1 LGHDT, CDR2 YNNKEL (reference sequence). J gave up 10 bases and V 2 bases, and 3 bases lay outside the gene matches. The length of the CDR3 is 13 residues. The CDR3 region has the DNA TGTGCCAGCAGCCAACTAGCGGGACGGATTCAGTACTTC. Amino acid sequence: CASSQLAGRIQYF.

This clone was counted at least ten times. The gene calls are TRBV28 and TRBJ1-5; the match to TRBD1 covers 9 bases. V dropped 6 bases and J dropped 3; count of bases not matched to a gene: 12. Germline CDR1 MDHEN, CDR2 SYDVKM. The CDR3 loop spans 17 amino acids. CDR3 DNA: TGTGCCAGCAGCCCCCGGTCCGGGACAGGGTACAATCAGCCCCAGCATTTT. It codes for CASSPRSGTGYNQPQHF.

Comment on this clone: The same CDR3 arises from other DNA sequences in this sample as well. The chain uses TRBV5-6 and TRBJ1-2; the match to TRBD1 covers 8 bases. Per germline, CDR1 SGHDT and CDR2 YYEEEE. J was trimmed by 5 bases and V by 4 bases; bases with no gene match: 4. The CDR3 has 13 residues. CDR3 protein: CASSLDRGYGYTF. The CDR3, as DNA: TGTGCCAGCAGCCTTGACAGGGGTTATGGCTACACCTTC.